This T cell receptor beta chain appears in the sequencing data of a study of cytomegalovirus exposure and HLA in healthy donors. V dropped 4 bases and J dropped 1; count of bases not matched to a gene: 5. Germline-derived CDR1 and CDR2 are SEHNR and FQNEAQ (reference sequence). The CDR3 is 15 amino acids. This clone was observed a few times. Its antigen is unidentified. Vbeta (60) and Jbeta (13) primers were used in the PCR. Libraries were prepared by immunoSEQ multiplex PCR; TCRdb keeps only in-frame clonotypes and omits some of them. The sample has some 150,000 clones; under 90% are singletons. Findings of the study overall: The study flagged some 180 TCR beta chains as cytomegalovirus-associated. For cytomegalovirus status, the classifier reportedly gave diagnoses with high specificity and sensitivity. CMV serostatus alone was available as immune exposure information.

This TCR came from a male donor in good health and CMV-seronegative. This chain uses TRBV7-9 with TRBJ2-5; TRBD2 matches at 8 bases. The sequencing input was PBMCs. As DNA, the CDR3 is TGTGCCAGCAGCTCAAGCGGGAGAGGCCAAGAGACCCAGTACTTC. The encoded protein is CASSSSGRGQETQYF.